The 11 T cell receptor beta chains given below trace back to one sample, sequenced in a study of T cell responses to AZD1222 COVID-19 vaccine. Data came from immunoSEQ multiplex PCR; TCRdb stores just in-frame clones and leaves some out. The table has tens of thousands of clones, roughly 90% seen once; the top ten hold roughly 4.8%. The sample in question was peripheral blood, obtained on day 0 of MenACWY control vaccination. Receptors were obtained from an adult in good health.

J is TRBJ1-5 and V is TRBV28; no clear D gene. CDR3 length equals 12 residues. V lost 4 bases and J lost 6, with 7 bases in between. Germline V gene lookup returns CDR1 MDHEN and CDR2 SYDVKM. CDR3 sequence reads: CASSYRPQPQHF. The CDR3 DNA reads TGTGCCAGCAGTTACCGGCCTCAGCCCCAGCATTTT.

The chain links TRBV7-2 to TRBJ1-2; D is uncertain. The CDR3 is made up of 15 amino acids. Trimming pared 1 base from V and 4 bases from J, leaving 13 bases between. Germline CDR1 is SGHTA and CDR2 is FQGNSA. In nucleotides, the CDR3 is TGTGCCAGCAGCTTAGTTCCGGGGATGGGCTATGGCTACACCTTC. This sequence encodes CASSLVPGMGYGYTF.

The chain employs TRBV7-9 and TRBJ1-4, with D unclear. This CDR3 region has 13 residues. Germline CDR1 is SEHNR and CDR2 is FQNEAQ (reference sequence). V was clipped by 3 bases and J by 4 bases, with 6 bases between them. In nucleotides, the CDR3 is TGTGCCAGCAGCTTGGGTTTTAATGAAAAACTGTTTTTT. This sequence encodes CASSLGFNEKLFF.

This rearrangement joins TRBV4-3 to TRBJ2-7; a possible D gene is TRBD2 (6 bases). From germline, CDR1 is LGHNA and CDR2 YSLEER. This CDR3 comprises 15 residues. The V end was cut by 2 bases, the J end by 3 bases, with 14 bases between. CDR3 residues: CASSQFASANYEQYF. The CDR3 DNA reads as TGCGCCAGCAGCCAATTCGCTAGCGCGAACTACGAGCAGTACTTC.

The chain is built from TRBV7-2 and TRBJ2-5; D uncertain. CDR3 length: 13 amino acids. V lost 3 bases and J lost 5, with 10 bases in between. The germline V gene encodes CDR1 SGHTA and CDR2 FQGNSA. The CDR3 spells CASSFGVRETQYF. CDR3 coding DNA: TGTGCCAGCAGCTTTGGGGTACGCGAGACCCAGTACTTC.

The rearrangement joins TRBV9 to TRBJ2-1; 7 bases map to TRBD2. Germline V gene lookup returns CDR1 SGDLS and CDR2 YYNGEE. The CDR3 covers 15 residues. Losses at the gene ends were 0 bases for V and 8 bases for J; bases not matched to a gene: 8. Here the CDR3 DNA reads TGTGCCAGCAGCGTAGCGGGGGGAGGGACGTATGAGCAGTTCTTC. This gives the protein CASSVAGGGTYEQFF.

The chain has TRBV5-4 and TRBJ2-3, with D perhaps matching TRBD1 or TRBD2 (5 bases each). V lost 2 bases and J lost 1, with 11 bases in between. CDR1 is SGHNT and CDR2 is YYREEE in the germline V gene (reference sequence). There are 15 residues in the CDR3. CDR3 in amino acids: CASSFSQGRTDTQYF. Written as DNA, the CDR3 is TGTGCCAGCAGCTTTAGTCAGGGACGCACAGATACGCAGTATTTT.

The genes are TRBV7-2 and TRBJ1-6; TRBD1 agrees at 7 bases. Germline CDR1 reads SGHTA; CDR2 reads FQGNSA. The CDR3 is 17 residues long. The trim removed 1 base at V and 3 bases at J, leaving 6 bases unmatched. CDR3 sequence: CASSLGGGLFYNSPLHF. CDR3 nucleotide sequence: TGTGCCAGCAGCTTAGGAGGGGGCCTCTTCTATAATTCACCCCTCCACTTT.

CDR3 in DNA: TGTGCCAGCAGCTTAAGGGTCACCACAGATACGCAGTATTTT. Translating gives CASSLRVTTDTQYF. The V call is TRBV7-3, the J call TRBJ2-3; D unclear. The V end lost 1 base, the J end lost 2 bases, and 7 bases lay between the germline ends. CDR1 and CDR2 from the germline V gene are SGHTA and FQGTGA. CDR3 length: 14 amino acids.

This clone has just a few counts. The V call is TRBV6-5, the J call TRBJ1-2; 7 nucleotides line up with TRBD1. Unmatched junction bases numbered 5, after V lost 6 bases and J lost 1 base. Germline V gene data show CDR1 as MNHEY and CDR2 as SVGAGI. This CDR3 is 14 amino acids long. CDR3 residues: CASRTGANNYGYTF. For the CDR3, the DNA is TGTGCCAGCAGAACAGGGGCAAATAACTATGGCTACACCTTC.

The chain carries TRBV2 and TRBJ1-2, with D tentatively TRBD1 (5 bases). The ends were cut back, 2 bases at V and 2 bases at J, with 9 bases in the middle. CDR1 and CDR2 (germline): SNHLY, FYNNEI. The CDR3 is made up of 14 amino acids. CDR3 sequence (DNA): TGTGCCAGCAGTGAATTGGGACTAAACTATGGCTACACCTTC. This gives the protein CASSELGLNYGYTF.